Below, 5 T cell receptor beta chains from the same sample are listed, as sequenced in a study of cytomegalovirus exposure and HLA in healthy donors. Primers: 60 Vbeta forward and 13 Jbeta reverse. Only in-frame clones appear in the TCRdb table, and some are missing; sequencing was by immunoSEQ multiplex PCR. The table lists roughly 170,000 clones, approximately 71% of them singletons. The sample was PBMCs. The source is a girl aged 5 to 17 in good health and CMV-seronegative.

The chain links TRBV5-6 to TRBJ1-1; TRBD1 might be the D (5 bases). Germline CDR1 and CDR2: SGHDT and YYEEEE. V lost 7 bases and J 0 bases, leaving 13 bases between the germline ends. The CDR3 is 14 residues long. The CDR3 reads CASVRGVMNTEAFF. Here the CDR3 DNA reads TGTGCCAGCGTTCGGGGGGTGATGAACACTGAAGCTTTCTTT.

This chain links TRBV9 with TRBJ1-5; 9 nucleotides agree with TRBD1. Germline V gene sequence: CDR1 SGDLS, CDR2 YYNGEE. Trimming at V came to 0 bases and at J to 8 bases, leaving 0 bases not matched to a gene. There are 13 residues in the CDR3. CDR3: CASSVGQGEPQHF. CDR3 DNA: TGTGCCAGCAGCGTAGGACAGGGGGAGCCCCAGCATTTT.

The chain is built from TRBV27 and TRBJ1-4; D perhaps matches TRBD1 (6 bases). Per germline, CDR1 MNHEY and CDR2 SMNVEV (reference sequence). The V and J ends lost 2 bases and 8 bases respectively, with 18 bases between them. The CDR3 consists of 16 residues. The CDR3 bases are TGTGCCAGCAGTTTAAATTTTGGGCAGGGGAGAGAAAAACTGTTTTTT. It encodes CASSLNFGQGREKLFF. The entire variable domain, with the rest obtained from reference TRBV27 and TRBJ1-4, is as follows: EAQVTQNPRYLITVTGKKLTVTCSQNMNHEYMSWYRQDPGLGLRQIYYSMNVEVTDKGDVPEGYKVSRKEKRNFPLILESPSPNQTSLYFCASSLNFGQGREKLFFGSGTQLSVL.

The J gene is TRBJ2-1, the V gene TRBV2, with 10 bases aligning to TRBD2. This CDR3 is built from 16 residues. The J segment lost 4 bases and the V segment lost 2 bases, leaving 5 bases of the junction unmatched. Germline V gene lookup returns CDR1 SNHLY and CDR2 FYNNEI. In DNA form, the CDR3 reads TGTGCCAGCAGTGAAAAGCGGGGGGGGTCTTACAATGAGCAGTTCTTC. It specifies CASSEKRGGSYNEQFF.

The chain recombines TRBV9 with TRBJ2-5; 7 nucleotides agree with TRBD2. V shed 4 bases, J shed 3 bases, and the junction held 9 bases outside the gene matches. This CDR3 comprises 15 residues. CDR1 is SGDLS, CDR2 YYNGEE, per germline. In DNA, the CDR3 is TGTGCCAGCAGCTCACTAGCGAGCCTTAAAGAGACCCAGTACTTC. As protein: CASSSLASLKETQYF.